This entry features one T cell receptor (beta chain) sequence. The target antigen is unknown. Follow-up blood was drawn about 14 weeks, roughly three months, after antiretroviral therapy began. Whole blood was used without fractionation, so all unsorted peripheral T cells were included. The CDR3 consists of 13 residues. Germline V lookup: CDR1 DFQATT, CDR2 SNEGSKA (reference sequence). The V segment lost 0 bases and the J segment 5 bases; nucleotides outside the gene matches: 4. This sample is part of a study of HIV-infected patients and healthy controls. The overall study: Viral load fell to undetectable in about 70% of the 16 patients by the second blood draw.

cDNA was made from about 500 ng RNA using alpha and beta constant primers. Separate chain-specific third strand synthesis with multiplexing indices produced the alpha and beta libraries. TCRdb used MiXCR to reprocess the 5' RACE reads, holding one entry per CDR3 protein. The sample holds around 7,000 distinct CDR3 sequences; roughly 10% are singletons and the top ten take about 18%. Findings of the study overall: Approximately 12 weeks of therapy was arguably too brief to observe immune reconstitution in treated samples. HIV+ repertoires were severely depleted of MAIT alpha-chain CDR3s, unlike healthy controls. HIV-associated CDR3 frequencies dropped significantly during therapy; CMV-associated ones, mostly rising, changed nonsignificantly.

The clonotype comes from an adult with HIV infection. The chain uses TRBV20-1 and TRBJ2-7; 7 bases are shared with TRBD2. Source: blood, taken during antiretroviral therapy. This chain's CDR3 is CSARDRLANEQYF. DNA for the CDR3: TGCAGTGCTAGAGATCGACTAGCTAACGAGCAGTACTTC.